Sequencing of this T cell receptor beta chain was carried out in a study of blood T cells in healthy people across ages. Study-level results: Unsorted PBMC input precluded a conclusive naive versus antigen-experienced comparison.

Then a second PCR, running roughly 7 to 11 cycles, was carried out with a sample-barcoded 5' primer and a J-beta primer mix. TCRdb analysed the 5' RACE reads with MiXCR anew, one entry per CDR3 protein. The sample has about 780,000 distinct CDR3 sequences, around 50% seen once; the top ten hold 15% to 20%. The V end was cut by 2 bases, the J end by 5 bases, with 15 bases between. The CDR3 loop spans 15 amino acids. The germline V gene encodes CDR1 SGHTA and CDR2 FQGNSA. A word on this clonotype: The target antigen is unknown.

The sample comprised blood. The sequence derives from a man aged 80 or over in good health. The rearrangement uses TRBV7-2 and TRBJ2-5; D is perhaps TRBD2 (5 bases). CDR3 amino acids: CASSLTRPMGETQYF. CDR3 nucleotide sequence: TGTGCCAGCAGCTTAACTAGGCCCATGGGGGAGACCCAGTACTTC. The entire variable domain, with the rest obtained from reference TRBV7-2 and TRBJ2-5, is as follows: GAGVSQSPSNKVTEKGKDVELRCDPISGHTALYWYRQSLGQGLEFLIYFQGNSAPDKSGLPSDRFSAERTGGSVSTLTIQRTQQEDSAVYLCASSLTRPMGETQYFGPGTRLLVL.